The 17 T cell receptor beta chains presented below share a single source sample, sequenced in a study of cytomegalovirus exposure and HLA in healthy donors. TCRdb's table, derived via immunoSEQ multiplex PCR, lists solely in-frame clones and lacks some. Here the sample spans some 98,000 clones, approximately 84% being singletons. Sample: PBMCs. These receptors were taken from a man younger than 35 in good health and CMV-seropositive.

J is TRBJ1-4 and V is TRBV28; D might be TRBD1 (6 bases). Trimming shortened V by 1 base and J by 7 bases, and 7 bases separated the two germline ends. The CDR3 has 13 residues. Germline V gene lookup returns CDR1 MDHEN and CDR2 SYDVKM. The CDR3 loop reads CASSLSRGEKLFF. The CDR3 DNA reads as TGTGCCAGCAGTTTATCCAGGGGTGAAAAACTGTTTTTT.

The J gene is TRBJ2-7, the V gene TRBV6-1, with 12 nucleotides matching TRBD2. This CDR3 is 14 amino acids long. V shed 1 base, J shed 7 bases, and the junction held 2 bases outside the gene matches. CDR1 MNHNS and CDR2 SASEGT come from the germline V gene. Here the CDR3 DNA reads TGTGCCAGCAGTGAAGGGACTAGCGGGGTTGAGCAGTACTTC. Translated, it gives CASSEGTSGVEQYF.

Concerning this clone itself: It is unclear where the CDR3 begins or ends on the DNA, so no DNA is shown, and the CDR3 is as TCRdb lists it. The chain couples TRBV9 to TRBJ1-2; TRBD1 reflects the table's D call only, with no check against the DNA. The CDR3 sequence runs 16 residues, both termini included. The germline gives CDR1 SGDLS, CDR2 YYNGEE. This CDR3 is CASSVGVGTGGELDTF.

This chain joins TRBV2 and TRBJ2-7, with TRBD2 identical over 9 bases. The CDR3 has 15 residues. V gave up 0 bases and J gave up 3 bases; unmatched junction bases: 3. The V gene's germline CDR1 is SNHLY and CDR2 FYNNEI. CDR3 residues: CASSEASGSLYEQYF. The DNA of the CDR3 is TGTGCCAGCAGTGAAGCTAGCGGGAGTCTCTACGAGCAGTACTTC.

The chain uses TRBV6-5 and TRBJ1-3; tentatively, D is TRBD1 (6 bases). The CDR3 has 15 residues. The ends were cut back, 0 bases at V and 3 bases at J, with 9 bases in the middle. The germline CDR1 and CDR2 sequences are MNHEY and SVGAGI. The CDR3 loop reads CASSYSNRVGNTIYF. CDR3 nucleotide sequence: TGTGCCAGCAGTTACTCCAACAGGGTTGGAAACACCATATATTTT.

V is TRBV2 and J is TRBJ2-7; 10 bases agree with TRBD1. The germline gives CDR1 SNHLY, CDR2 FYNNEI. V shed 5 bases, J shed 2 bases, and the junction held 3 bases outside the gene matches. The CDR3 has 14 residues. The CDR3 nucleotides read TGTGCCAGCAGTAGGGACAGGGGTACCTACGAGCAGTACTTC. Encoded protein: CASSRDRGTYEQYF.

This clone has more than one count but fewer than ten. The chain is built from TRBV18 and TRBJ1-5; D perhaps matches TRBD1 (5 bases). The CDR3 has 15 amino acids. Between the trimmed V and J ends, which lost 2 bases and 1 base, there was a span of 9 bases. Germline-derived CDR1 and CDR2 are KGHSH and LQKENI. The CDR3 DNA follows: TGTGCCAGCTCACCAATCGGGGGGAGCAATCAGCCCCAGCATTTT. Protein product: CASSPIGGSNQPQHF. The whole variable domain, remainder taken from reference TRBV18 and TRBJ1-5, is NAGVMQNPRHLVRRRGQEARLRCSPMKGHSHVYWYRQLPEEGLKFMVYLQKENIIDESGMPKERFSAEFPKEGPSILRIQQVVRGDSAAYFCASSPIGGSNQPQHFGDGTRLSIL.

J is TRBJ2-3 and V is TRBV27; 10 nucleotides agree with TRBD1. V was pared by 7 bases and J by 6 bases, with 4 bases of the junction left unmatched. This CDR3 contains 13 residues. Germline V gene lookup returns CDR1 MNHEY and CDR2 SMNVEV (reference sequence). The CDR3, as DNA: TGTGCCAGCATCAGGACAGGGGGGGATACGCAGTATTTT. Its translation is CASIRTGGDTQYF.

In its sample, this clone was seen a few times. This sequence joins TRBV9 and TRBJ2-3, with 9 bases that match TRBD2. Germline trimming cut 0 bases from V and 0 bases from J; bases unmatched to any gene: 2. In germline, CDR1 is SGDLS, CDR2 YYNGEE. There are 16 residues in the CDR3. This CDR3 reads CASSVGLAASTDTQYF. For the CDR3, the DNA is TGTGCCAGCAGCGTAGGACTAGCGGCTAGCACAGATACGCAGTATTTT.

The chain has TRBV7-9 and TRBJ2-5; 7 bases line up with TRBD1. This CDR3 is built from 14 residues. Germline V gives CDR1 SEHNR, CDR2 FQNEAQ (reference sequence). V was pared by 5 bases and J by 5 bases, with 8 bases of the junction left unmatched. The CDR3 DNA reads TGTGCCAGCAGCCTCACCGACAGGGTGGAGACCCAGTACTTC. Translated, it gives CASSLTDRVETQYF.

The CDR3 is CASSQDRVSGGGQETQYF. DNA of the CDR3: TGCGCCAGCAGCCAAGATCGGGTTAGCGGGGGGGGTCAAGAGACCCAGTACTTC. This sequence joins TRBV4-3 and TRBJ2-5; TRBD2 matches at 11 bases. This CDR3 spans 18 amino acids. Trimming took 0 bases from V and 2 from J; bases not matched to a gene: 8. Germline CDR1 is LGHNA and CDR2 is YSLEER.

This chain connects TRBV19 to TRBJ2-1, with D possibly TRBD1 on 5 matching bases. V was pared by 3 bases and J by 6 bases, with 15 bases between. Germline-derived CDR1 and CDR2 are LNHDA and SQIVND (reference sequence). The CDR3 is 15 residues long. The CDR3 is CASSMASQGFNEQFF. The CDR3 DNA sequence: TGTGCCAGTAGTATGGCTTCTCAGGGATTCAATGAGCAGTTCTTC.

This chain joins TRBV10-1 and TRBJ2-7, with 9 positions matching TRBD1. Per the germline V gene, CDR1 is WNHNN and CDR2 is SYGVQD (reference sequence). After removal of 3 bases from V and 6 bases from J, the junction contained 6 bases not matched to a gene. The CDR3 extends over 14 amino acids. CDR3 DNA sequence: TGCGCCAGCAGTGACGGGACAGGGTTCTTCGAGCAGTACTTC. Translation gives CASSDGTGFFEQYF.

The chain employs TRBV27 and TRBJ2-2; 7 bases are shared with TRBD1. V shed 1 base and J 1 base; nucleotides not matched to a gene: 3. CDR3 length: 16 amino acids. Germline loops: CDR1 MNHEY, CDR2 SMNVEV (reference sequence). CDR3: CASSLWAGGNTGELFF. Written as DNA, the CDR3 is TGTGCCAGCAGTTTATGGGCAGGGGGGAACACCGGGGAGCTGTTTTTT.

This chain links TRBV10-2 with TRBJ2-1; 10 bases fit TRBD2. Trimming removed 5 bases from V and 2 bases from J; junction bases left unmatched: 3. This CDR3 has 15 residues. The V gene's germline CDR1 is WSHSY and CDR2 SAAADI. Written as DNA, the CDR3 is TGCGCCAGCAGTCTAGCGGGAGAAACCTACAATGAGCAGTTCTTC. It encodes CASSLAGETYNEQFF.

This chain uses TRBV13 with TRBJ2-7; TRBD2 matches at 11 bases. Per germline, CDR1 PRHDT and CDR2 FYEKMQ (reference sequence). The CDR3 totals 16 residues. V lost 5 bases and J lost 2; bases outside the gene matches: 8. The CDR3 bases are TGTGCCAGCAGCCTACGACTAGCGGGGACCACCTACGAGCAGTACTTC. It yields the protein CASSLRLAGTTYEQYF.

The chain links TRBV7-8 to TRBJ2-4; D uncertain. V lost 2 bases and J lost 2, with 13 bases in between. In germline, CDR1 is SGHVS, CDR2 FQNEAQ. This CDR3 contains 16 residues. The CDR3: CASSLFVLNTKNIQYF. CDR3 DNA sequence: TGTGCCAGCAGCTTATTTGTCTTAAACACCAAAAACATTCAGTACTTC.